What follows are 24 T cell receptor beta chains derived from one specimen sequenced in a study of T cell changes during pregnancy in multiple sclerosis. Sequencing was performed with immunoSEQ multiplex PCR; in TCRdb, only in-frame clones are kept and a portion is missing. The repertoire consists of tens of thousands of clones, with roughly nine tenths occurring once and the leading ten covering 0.6% to 0.9%. Here the sequenced sample was CD4+ T cells from peripheral blood mononuclear cells, taken in the first trimester of pregnancy. These receptor sequences come from a female donor with multiple sclerosis, enrolled in a pregnancy study.

This chain connects TRBV6-6 to TRBJ1-1, with D maybe TRBD1 (6 bases). The CDR3 length is 13 residues. V lost 4 bases and J 1 base, leaving 7 bases between the germline ends. Germline assignment: CDR1 MNHNY and CDR2 SVGAGI (reference sequence). The CDR3 sequence: CASSLQGNTEAFF. The CDR3 nucleotides are TGTGCCAGCAGTTTACAGGGGAACACTGAAGCTTTCTTT.

This chain links TRBV5-4 with TRBJ2-1; 11 bases agree with TRBD2. Trimming at V came to 6 bases and at J to 7 bases, leaving 9 bases not matched to a gene. The CDR3 is 15 residues long. Germline V gene lookup returns CDR1 SGHNT and CDR2 YYREEE (reference sequence). The CDR3 reads CASKASGGLQNEQFF. The CDR3 DNA reads as TGTGCCAGCAAGGCTAGCGGGGGGCTACAGAATGAGCAGTTCTTC.

The gene calls are TRBV7-9 and TRBJ1-6, with D unresolved. Trimming left V 5 bases short and J 3 bases short, with 8 bases between. The CDR3 is 14 residues long. Germline values: CDR1 SEHNR, CDR2 FQNEAQ (reference sequence). Written as DNA, the CDR3 is TGTGCCAGCAGCCTCCGGGACTATAATTCACCCCTCCACTTT. Its translation is CASSLRDYNSPLHF.

V usage is TRBV10-3 and J usage is TRBJ2-7; D might be TRBD2 (6 bases). V was cut by 3 bases and J by 0 bases, with 18 bases left in between. CDR1 is ENHRY, CDR2 SYGVKD, per germline. The CDR3 runs 17 residues. CDR3 protein: CAISEGRDSPSSYEQYF. The CDR3 region has the DNA TGTGCCATCAGTGAAGGCAGGGACTCCCCGAGCTCCTACGAGCAGTACTTC.

This clone was found once. The rearrangement uses TRBV5-1 and TRBJ2-6; TRBD1 is a possible D gene (6 bases). The CDR3 runs 14 residues. The germline V gene has CDR1 SGHRS and CDR2 YFSETQ. The V and J ends lost 7 bases and 2 bases respectively, with 10 bases between them. This CDR3 is CASVPGAGANVLTF. The CDR3, as DNA: TGCGCCAGCGTCCCAGGGGCTGGGGCCAACGTCCTGACTTTC.

The J gene is TRBJ2-3, the V gene TRBV19, with unresolved D. Germline V lookup: CDR1 LNHDA, CDR2 SQIVND (reference sequence). V was cut by 2 bases and J by 2 bases, with 11 bases left in between. The CDR3 spans 15 residues. DNA of the CDR3: TGTGCCAGTAGTATATCCTCACACTACACAGATACGCAGTATTTT. Translation gives CASSISSHYTDTQYF.

The V call is TRBV29-1, the J call TRBJ1-2; D is undetermined. Germline V gene sequence: CDR1 SQVTM, CDR2 ANQGSEA. Trimming pared 5 bases from V and 1 base from J, leaving 17 bases between. The CDR3 covers 15 residues. The CDR3 sequence: CSVRVSQTNNYGYTF. CDR3 in DNA: TGCAGCGTTAGGGTGTCGCAGACTAATAACTATGGCTACACCTTC.

The genes are TRBV30 and TRBJ1-5; D is uncertain. This CDR3 contains 12 residues. Per germline, CDR1 GTSNPN and CDR2 SVGIG (reference sequence). Trimming removed 1 base at V and 5 bases at J, with 6 bases between. In nucleotides, the CDR3 is TGTGCCTGGAGTGAACAGTATCAGCCCCAGCATTTT. As protein: CAWSEQYQPQHF. The variable domain in full, with the rest retrieved from reference TRBV30 and TRBJ1-5, is SQTIHQWPATLVQPVGSPLSLECTVEGTSNPNLYWYRQAAGRGLQLLFYSVGIGQISSEVPQNLSASRPQDRQFILSSKKLLLSDSGFYLCAWSEQYQPQHFGDGTRLSIL.

The chain uses TRBV19 and TRBJ1-1; TRBD1 aligns across 7 bases. Per the germline V gene, CDR1 is LNHDA and CDR2 is SQIVND (reference sequence). CDR3 size: 16 residues. V was pared by 6 bases and J by 3 bases, with 13 bases of the junction left unmatched. The CDR3, as DNA: TGTGCCAGTAGAGTCCTTCGACAGGGAAAGGACACTGAAGCTTTCTTT. The encoded protein is CASRVLRQGKDTEAFF.

Only one count was recorded for this clone. The rearrangement joins TRBV19 to TRBJ2-1, with D perhaps TRBD2 (5 bases). Trimming took 6 bases from V and 3 from J, leaving 9 bases between them. The CDR3 length is 13 residues. Germline V gives CDR1 LNHDA, CDR2 SQIVND (reference sequence). The CDR3 loop is CASRRVYYNEQFF. Here the CDR3 DNA reads TGTGCCAGTAGGAGGGTATACTACAATGAGCAGTTCTTC.

The rearrangement links TRBV11-2 to TRBJ1-2; D is undetermined. V lost 5 bases and J lost 8, with 15 bases in between. CDR1 and CDR2 (germline): SGHAT, FQNNGV. This CDR3 contains 13 residues. The CDR3 sequence: CASSALAGQGYTF. Written as DNA, the CDR3 is TGTGCCAGCAGCGCCCTGGCGGGCCAGGGCTACACCTTC. Using reference TRBV11-2 and TRBJ1-2 for the parts outside the CDR3, the full variable domain is EAGVAQSPRYKIIEKRQSVAFWCNPISGHATLYWYQQILGQGPKLLIQFQNNGVVDDSQLPKDRFSAERLKGVDSTLKIQPAKLEDSAVYLCASSALAGQGYTFGSGTRLTVV.

The chain has TRBV30 and TRBJ1-1, with a weak D call TRBD1 (5 bases). CDR1 is GTSNPN and CDR2 is SVGIG in the germline V gene (reference sequence). The CDR3 is 13 amino acids. Trimming took off 2 bases at V and 5 bases at J, with 12 bases between the two ends. CDR3 sequence: CAWSTLRVTEAFF. CDR3 bases: TGTGCCTGGAGTACCCTCAGGGTAACTGAAGCTTTCTTT.

The V gene is TRBV6-5, the J gene TRBJ1-3, with a weak D call TRBD1 (6 bases). Germline loops: CDR1 MNHEY, CDR2 SVGAGI. V shed 7 bases and J shed 3 bases, with 16 bases lying between them. This CDR3 contains 15 residues. CDR3 region: CASTEDRQIGNTIYF. CDR3 DNA: TGTGCCAGCACCGAAGACAGGCAAATTGGAAACACCATATATTTT.

This chain connects TRBV19 to TRBJ1-4; D not certain. Trimming shortened V by 7 bases and J by 5 bases, and 23 bases separated the two germline ends. CDR1 LNHDA and CDR2 SQIVND come from the germline V gene (reference sequence). The length of the CDR3 is 17 residues. CDR3 region: CASTANPGSTGNEKLFF. The DNA of the CDR3 is TGTGCCAGTACCGCGAACCCCGGGTCCACGGGAAATGAAAAACTGTTTTTT.

The chain couples TRBV7-8 to TRBJ1-2, with 11 bases that match TRBD1. In germline, CDR1 is SGHVS, CDR2 FQNEAQ. The CDR3 runs to 20 residues. V gave up 2 bases and J gave up 4 bases; unmatched junction bases: 18. The CDR3 protein is CASSLLATSIGQGASYGYTF. In DNA, the CDR3 is TGTGCCAGCAGCTTACTCGCCACATCCATTGGACAGGGGGCGAGCTATGGCTACACCTTC.

V is TRBV7-2 and J is TRBJ1-5, with D possibly TRBD1 on 6 matching bases. The germline V gene has CDR1 SGHTA and CDR2 FQGNSA. The CDR3 sequence is 14 residues long. Trimming removed 8 bases from V and 5 bases from J, with 16 bases in between. CDR3 region: CASGTGPNYQPQHF. The CDR3 region has the DNA TGTGCCAGCGGAACAGGGCCTAACTATCAGCCCCAGCATTTT.

V and J are TRBV2 and TRBJ1-2; TRBD1 aligns across 9 bases. Germline loops: CDR1 SNHLY, CDR2 FYNNEI. This CDR3 has 12 residues. The trim removed 6 bases at V and 6 bases at J, leaving 2 bases unmatched. The CDR3 here is CASRGDRDGYTF. In DNA, the CDR3 is TGTGCCAGCAGGGGGGACAGGGATGGCTACACCTTC.

CDR3 coding DNA: TGTGCCAGCAGCCTCGACAGGGTCTATGGCTACACCTTC. Translation gives CASSLDRVYGYTF. The chain combines TRBV5-4 with TRBJ1-2, with 7 bases fitting TRBD1. The J segment lost 4 bases and the V segment lost 4 bases, leaving 4 bases of the junction unmatched. This CDR3 is built from 13 residues. Germline V gives CDR1 SGHNT, CDR2 YYREEE (reference sequence).

This chain joins TRBV5-6 and TRBJ1-2, with a tentative D call TRBD1 (6 bases). Trimming cost V 0 bases and J 2 bases, with 14 bases left between them. Per the germline V gene, CDR1 is SGHDT and CDR2 is YYEEEE. CDR3 length: 16 amino acids. CDR3 sequence reads: CASSLGQVLRNYGYTF. CDR3 sequence (DNA): TGTGCCAGCAGCTTGGGACAGGTTTTAAGGAACTATGGCTACACCTTC. Drawing the rest from reference TRBV5-6 and TRBJ1-2, the complete variable domain is DAGVTQSPTHLIKTRGQQVTLRCSPKSGHDTVSWYQQALGQGPQFIFQYYEEEERQRGNFPDRFSGHQFPNYSSELNVNALLLGDSALYLCASSLGQVLRNYGYTFGSGTRLTVV.

This clone was detected only a few times. The rearrangement links TRBV15 to TRBJ2-7; TRBD1 agrees at 12 bases. Germline lookup yields CDR1 LNHNV and CDR2 YYDKDF (reference sequence). This CDR3 has 17 amino acids. Trimming took 5 bases from V and 4 from J; bases not matched to a gene: 12. CDR3 amino acids: CATSYYHRDRGRYEQYF. CDR3 nucleotides: TGTGCCACCAGCTACTACCACAGGGACAGGGGGCGGTACGAGCAGTACTTC.

V gene TRBV7-4 combines with J gene TRBJ1-5; perhaps TRBD1 as D (6 bases). V was trimmed by 3 bases and J by 4 bases, leaving 10 bases between them. This CDR3 is 14 amino acids long. Germline values: CDR1 SGHVT, CDR2 SQSDAQ. The CDR3 nucleotides read TGTGCCAGCAGCTTGACAGGTCCTAATCAGCCCCAGCATTTT. It translates to CASSLTGPNQPQHF.

The V gene is TRBV11-2, the J gene TRBJ1-1; 7 nucleotides line up with TRBD1. The CDR3 loop spans 15 amino acids. J lost 1 base, V lost 5 bases, and 7 bases had no gene match. The germline gives CDR1 SGHAT, CDR2 FQNNGV. The CDR3: CASSVRQGPNTEAFF. The CDR3 region has the DNA TGTGCCAGCAGCGTAAGACAGGGCCCGAACACTGAAGCTTTCTTT.

The chain combines TRBV7-2 with TRBJ1-6; D possibly corresponds to TRBD1 (5 bases). Trimming took 6 bases from V and 7 from J, leaving 13 bases between them. The CDR3 extends over 14 amino acids. Germline V gives CDR1 SGHTA, CDR2 FQGNSA. DNA for the CDR3: TGTGCCAGCAGGGGACTTAGGGAAAATTCACCCCTCCACTTT. This translates into CASRGLRENSPLHF.

The genes are TRBV10-3 and TRBJ1-4; D gene unclear. Germline V CDR1 and CDR2: ENHRY, SYGVKD. The CDR3 contains 10 residues. V was cut by 10 bases and J by 8 bases, with 8 bases left in between. CDR3 loop: CATLAEKLFF. In DNA form, the CDR3 reads TGTGCCACGCTAGCAGAAAAACTGTTTTTT.